The 15 T cell receptor beta chains reported below all come from one sample, sequenced in a study of blood T cell repertoires in COVID-19. Data came from immunoSEQ multiplex PCR; TCRdb stores just in-frame clones and leaves some out. This table has 110,000 or so clones, roughly 84% appearing once. Sequencing was done on a sample of peripheral blood. The receptors originated from a woman between 65 and 79 years old who had recovered from COVID-19.

This rearrangement joins TRBV5-4 to TRBJ1-2; 11 bases map to TRBD1. Germline CDR1 and CDR2: SGHNT and YYREEE (reference sequence). The CDR3 extends over 16 amino acids. The junction had 10 bases not matched to a gene; V was cut back by 4 bases and J by 5 bases. This chain's CDR3 is CASSGGAGTGGYGYTF. CDR3 bases: TGTGCCAGCAGCGGGGGAGCCGGGACAGGGGGTTATGGCTACACCTTC.

The chain combines TRBV27 with TRBJ2-1; possibly TRBD1 for D (5 bases). The length of the CDR3 is 16 residues. CDR1 and CDR2 from the germline V gene are MNHEY and SMNVEV (reference sequence). Trimming took 3 bases from V and 9 from J, leaving 21 bases between them. CDR3 residues: CASSFLRRGSVSEQFF. CDR3 bases: TGTGCCAGCAGTTTTTTAAGAAGGGGCTCGGTTAGTGAGCAGTTCTTC.

This rearrangement joins TRBV20-1 to TRBJ2-5; no clear D. Between the trimmed V and J ends, which lost 2 bases and 5 bases, there was a span of 6 bases. This CDR3 comprises 11 residues. Germline values: CDR1 DFQATT, CDR2 SNEGSKA (reference sequence). The CDR3: CSARIHETQYF. DNA of the CDR3: TGCAGTGCTAGAATACACGAGACCCAGTACTTC.

The chain employs TRBV25-1 and TRBJ2-7; 10 bases are shared with TRBD1. The CDR3 runs to 15 residues. Germline V lookup: CDR1 MGHDK, CDR2 SYGVNS. The V segment lost 5 bases and the J segment 7 bases; nucleotides outside the gene matches: 11. The CDR3 loop reads CASSPIRQGAREQYF. CDR3 DNA sequence: TGTGCCAGCAGTCCAATTCGACAGGGGGCGCGGGAGCAGTACTTC.

The V call is TRBV3-1 (or the pseudogene TRBV3-2), the J call TRBJ1-2, with 7 bases that match TRBD1. Germline V gene sequence: CDR1 LGHDT, CDR2 YNNKEL (reference sequence). The CDR3 extends over 14 amino acids. The ends lost 4 bases at V and 5 bases at J; junction bases unmatched: 7. The CDR3 is CASSPGTAPYGYTF. As DNA, the CDR3 is TGTGCCAGCAGCCCCGGGACAGCGCCGTATGGCTACACCTTC.

The rearrangement joins TRBV5-1 to TRBJ1-2, with TRBD1 identical over 8 bases. This CDR3 has 15 residues. Germline CDR1 reads SGHRS; CDR2 reads YFSETQ. J gave up 4 bases and V 0 bases, and 5 bases lay outside the gene matches. The CDR3 region has the DNA TGCGCCAGCAGCTTGGTGTCAGGGGGCCCCTATGGCTACACCTTC. Protein: CASSLVSGGPYGYTF.

V gene TRBV2 combines with J gene TRBJ2-5; 10 bases align to TRBD2. There are 15 residues in the CDR3. The germline CDR1 and CDR2 sequences are SNHLY and FYNNEI. The junction had 6 bases not matched to a gene; V was cut back by 4 bases and J by 4 bases. CDR3: CASSGQTSGLETQYF. The CDR3 DNA is TGTGCCAGCAGTGGCCAGACTAGCGGGTTAGAGACCCAGTACTTC.

J is TRBJ1-1 and V is TRBV5-8; D unclear. The ends were cut back, 0 bases at V and 3 bases at J, with 6 bases in the middle. Germline-derived CDR1 and CDR2 are SGHTS and YDEGEE. The CDR3 runs to 13 residues. The CDR3 protein is CASSLGGDTEAFF. CDR3 DNA: TGTGCCAGCAGCTTGGGTGGAGACACTGAAGCTTTCTTT.

The rearrangement joins TRBV28 to TRBJ2-3, with D maybe TRBD2 (6 bases). CDR1 is MDHEN and CDR2 is SYDVKM in the germline V gene. The CDR3 covers 14 residues. V shed 3 bases and J shed 9 bases, with 16 bases lying between them. This CDR3 reads CASSFPRGKRTQYF. CDR3 in DNA: TGTGCCAGCAGTTTTCCGCGGGGTAAGCGGACGCAGTATTTT.

This clone was observed once. The chain joins TRBV7-2 to TRBJ2-2, with 9 bases identical to TRBD1. CDR1 and CDR2 from the germline V gene are SGHTA and FQGNSA. V lost 5 bases, J lost 4 bases, and 5 bases stayed unmatched. The CDR3 totals 15 residues. In DNA, the CDR3 is TGTGCCAGCAGCCCCCGACAGGGGGGCACCGGGGAGCTGTTTTTT. This translates into CASSPRQGGTGELFF.

This chain connects TRBV28 to TRBJ2-1, with TRBD2 identical over 11 bases. This CDR3 has 17 amino acids. With 5 bases clipped from V and 2 bases from J, the junction kept 8 bases outside the gene matches. The germline V gene encodes CDR1 MDHEN and CDR2 SYDVKM. This CDR3 is CASSTRLAGRAYNEQFF. CDR3 nucleotide sequence: TGTGCCAGCAGTACTAGACTAGCGGGACGAGCCTACAATGAGCAGTTCTTC.

This chain links TRBV18 with TRBJ1-1; a possible D gene is TRBD1 (5 bases). The CDR3 has 13 amino acids. Germline V CDR1 and CDR2: KGHSH, LQKENI. Trimming took 6 bases from V and 3 from J, leaving 11 bases between them. CDR3 loop: CASSLGGDTEAFF. The CDR3 coding sequence is TGTGCCAGCTCGCTTGGAGGGGACACTGAAGCTTTCTTT.

The gene calls are TRBV30 and TRBJ1-1, with D maybe TRBD1 (6 bases). Deletions cut 7 bases from V and 5 bases from J, with 17 bases between. Germline loops: CDR1 GTSNPN, CDR2 SVGIG (reference sequence). The CDR3 has 13 amino acids. CDR3 loop: CAFQGRGRTEAFF. The CDR3 DNA reads as TGTGCCTTCCAGGGGCGAGGGAGAACTGAAGCTTTCTTT.

CDR3 protein: CASSKEPFEAVIF. In nucleotides, the CDR3 is TGTGCCAGCAGCAAAGAACCCTTCGAAGCCGTCATCTTC. The chain employs TRBV21-1 and TRBJ2-1; no DNA check was done on the table's D call, TRBD2. TRBV21-1 is a listed pseudogene. The CDR3 covers 13 residues.

The gene calls are TRBV3-1 (or the pseudogene TRBV3-2) and TRBJ2-5, with D unresolved. Trimming left V 1 base short and J 5 bases short, with 11 bases between. Looked up from germline, CDR1 is LGHDT and CDR2 is YNNKEL (reference sequence). The CDR3 has 14 residues. CDR3: CASSQGGGDETQYF. The CDR3 DNA sequence: TGTGCCAGCAGCCAAGGAGGTGGTGATGAGACCCAGTACTTC.